These T cell receptor beta chains were read from a single sample in a study of vaccination effects on CD4 cells after COVID-19. Profiling relied on immunoSEQ multiplex PCR, and the TCRdb table lists in-frame clones only, not all of them. The data contain more than 35,000 clones, around two thirds of them seen just once; the ten biggest clones take up 15% to 20%. These TCRs' antigens remain unknown. The sequences come from CD4+ T cells from PBMCs cultured with HCoV-NL63 spike peptides, collected before COVID-19 vaccination. The receptor source for this set is a human donor who had a prior SARS-CoV-2 infection. The CDR3 runs from the conserved cysteine through the conserved F or W. Each record gives: J gene, D gene, clone size, V gene, CDR3 protein, CDR3 DNA. A D gene is named only where the DNA matches it firmly. Expanded clones get a size class; other rows say once, few or many, or leave the size out.

J gene: TRBJ1-1
D gene: .
clone size: once
V gene: TRBV13
CDR3 protein: CASSLGEGRTAEAFF
CDR3 DNA: TGTGCCAGCAGCTTAGGTGAGGGAAGGACTGCTGAAGCTTTCTTT

J gene: TRBJ2-2
D gene: .
clone size: .
V gene: TRBV5-5
CDR3 protein: CASSLGAGANTGELFF
CDR3 DNA: TGTGCCAGCAGCTTGGGTGCAGGGGCGAACACCGGGGAGCTGTTTTTT

J gene: TRBJ2-5
D gene: TRBD2
clone size: .
V gene: TRBV7-6
CDR3 protein: CASSRSGGVETQYF
CDR3 DNA: TGTGCCAGCAGCCGAAGCGGGGGTGTGGAGACCCAGTACTTC

J gene: TRBJ1-2
D gene: .
clone size: .
V gene: TRBV5-4
CDR3 protein: CASSRDPRVGYGYTF
CDR3 DNA: TGTGCCAGCAGTCGAGACCCCAGGGTGGGCTATGGCTACACCTTC

J gene: TRBJ1-5
D gene: TRBD1
clone size: .
V gene: TRBV19
CDR3 protein: CASSMRGRGPGQPQHF
CDR3 DNA: TGTGCCAGTAGTATGAGGGGGCGCGGCCCAGGGCAGCCCCAGCATTTT

J gene: TRBJ2-7
D gene: .
clone size: .
V gene: TRBV7-2
CDR3 protein: CASSFTGTNLREQYF
CDR3 DNA: TGTGCCAGCAGCTTCACCGGGACAAACCTCCGCGAGCAGTACTTC

J gene: TRBJ2-5
D gene: .
clone size: .
V gene: TRBV6-1
CDR3 protein: CASSEASHSSGQETQYF
CDR3 DNA: TGTGCCAGCAGTGAAGCGAGCCATTCGAGCGGACAAGAGACCCAGTACTTC

J gene: TRBJ2-1
D gene: .
clone size: .
V gene: TRBV5-1
CDR3 protein: CASSPGGAGVLNEQFF
CDR3 DNA: TGCGCCAGCAGCCCAGGGGGGGCGGGAGTCCTCAATGAGCAGTTCTTC

J gene: TRBJ2-7
D gene: TRBD2
clone size: few
V gene: TRBV11-2
CDR3 protein: CASSFGLAGNYEQYF
CDR3 DNA: TGTGCCAGCAGCTTCGGGCTAGCGGGTAACTACGAGCAGTACTTC

J gene: TRBJ2-7
D gene: .
clone size: few
V gene: TRBV7-2
CDR3 protein: CASSLVTVPYEQYF
CDR3 DNA: TGTGCCAGCAGCTTAGTGACAGTTCCCTACGAGCAGTACTTC

J gene: TRBJ1-4
D gene: .
clone size: .
V gene: TRBV27
CDR3 protein: CASGTAGGLREKLFF
CDR3 DNA: TGTGCCAGCGGCACCGCGGGGGGCCTAAGAGAAAAACTGTTTTTT

J gene: TRBJ2-3
D gene: .
clone size: .
V gene: TRBV27
CDR3 protein: CASSHSTTDTQYF
CDR3 DNA: TGTGCCAGCAGTCATAGCACCACAGATACGCAGTATTTT

J gene: TRBJ2-6
D gene: .
clone size: medium-sized
V gene: TRBV10-3
CDR3 protein: CAISEQISGANVLTF
CDR3 DNA: TGTGCCATCAGTGAACAGATCTCTGGGGCCAACGTCCTGACTTTC

J gene: TRBJ2-7
D gene: TRBD1
clone size: .
V gene: TRBV30
CDR3 protein: CAWTRTGTNYEQYF
CDR3 DNA: TGTGCCTGGACCAGGACAGGGACAAACTACGAGCAGTACTTC

J gene: TRBJ1-1
D gene: .
clone size: few
V gene: TRBV7-9
CDR3 protein: CASSFAGLKTEAFF
CDR3 DNA: TGTGCCAGCAGCTTCGCAGGGTTAAAGACTGAAGCTTTCTTT

J gene: TRBJ2-2
D gene: .
clone size: .
V gene: TRBV2
CDR3 protein: CASRGGSQDGELFF
CDR3 DNA: TGTGCCAGCAGAGGTGGCTCCCAGGACGGGGAGCTGTTTTTT

J gene: TRBJ2-5
D gene: TRBD2
clone size: .
V gene: TRBV30
CDR3 protein: CAWRVLTSGSETQYF
CDR3 DNA: TGTGCCTGGAGGGTCTTAACTAGCGGGAGTGAGACCCAGTACTTC

J gene: TRBJ2-1
D gene: .
clone size: few
V gene: TRBV7-9
CDR3 protein: CASSLALAGSYNEQFF
CDR3 DNA: TGTGCCAGCAGCTTAGCGTTGGCTGGCTCCTACAATGAGCAGTTCTTC

J gene: TRBJ2-1
D gene: TRBD2
clone size: few
V gene: TRBV29-1
CDR3 protein: CSVSGRAGSEDNEQFF
CDR3 DNA: TGCAGCGTATCTGGGAGAGCGGGGAGCGAGGACAATGAGCAGTTCTTC

J gene: TRBJ2-7
D gene: .
clone size: few
V gene: TRBV27
CDR3 protein: CASSLYRGDSYEQYF
CDR3 DNA: TGTGCCAGCAGTTTATACCGCGGGGACTCCTACGAGCAGTACTTC

J gene: TRBJ1-1
D gene: .
clone size: .
V gene: TRBV20-1
CDR3 protein: CSARENTEAFF
CDR3 DNA: TGCAGTGCTAGAGAGAACACTGAAGCTTTCTTT

J gene: TRBJ1-5
D gene: TRBD1
clone size: .
V gene: TRBV4-3
CDR3 protein: CASSQETQGAQHF
CDR3 DNA: TGCGCCAGCAGCCAAGAGACTCAGGGGGCCCAGCATTTT

J gene: TRBJ2-1
D gene: TRBD2
clone size: few
V gene: TRBV9
CDR3 protein: CASSGGIAGGVYEQFF
CDR3 DNA: TGTGCCAGCAGCGGTGGTATTGCGGGAGGTGTCTATGAGCAGTTCTTC

J gene: TRBJ2-7
D gene: .
clone size: .
V gene: TRBV15
CDR3 protein: CATSREPLGPYEQYF
CDR3 DNA: TGTGCCACCAGCAGAGAACCTCTCGGCCCCTACGAGCAGTACTTC

J gene: TRBJ1-5
D gene: .
clone size: .
V gene: TRBV4-3
CDR3 protein: CASSQDLPSNSGRSQPQHF
CDR3 DNA: TGCGCCAGCAGCCAAGATCTGCCATCCAATTCGGGGAGAAGTCAGCCCCAGCATTTT

J gene: TRBJ2-5
D gene: TRBD2
clone size: .
V gene: TRBV30
CDR3 protein: CARGGWGLGETQYF
CDR3 DNA: TGTGCCCGGGGGGGCTGGGGATTAGGAGAGACCCAGTACTTC

J gene: TRBJ1-5
D gene: TRBD1
clone size: .
V gene: TRBV19
CDR3 protein: CASSIDRQGLSNQPQHF
CDR3 DNA: TGTGCCAGTAGTATAGATCGACAGGGATTAAGCAATCAGCCCCAGCATTTT

J gene: TRBJ2-3
D gene: .
clone size: .
V gene: TRBV6-4
CDR3 protein: CASSPHRTSTDTQYF
CDR3 DNA: TGTGCCAGCAGCCCCCATAGGACTAGCACAGATACGCAGTATTTT

J gene: TRBJ2-1
D gene: TRBD2
clone size: few
V gene: TRBV5-6
CDR3 protein: CASSTSSGAYNEQFF
CDR3 DNA: TGTGCCAGCAGCACCTCTAGCGGGGCCTACAATGAGCAGTTCTTC

J gene: TRBJ2-5
D gene: TRBD1
clone size: .
V gene: TRBV5-1
CDR3 protein: CASSEQGDPGETQYF
CDR3 DNA: TGCGCCAGCAGCGAGCAGGGGGACCCTGGGGAGACCCAGTACTTC

J gene: TRBJ2-7
D gene: .
clone size: once
V gene: TRBV6-5
CDR3 protein: CASSKSRDEQYF
CDR3 DNA: TGTGCCAGCAGTAAGTCCAGAGACGAGCAGTACTTC

J gene: TRBJ2-3
D gene: TRBD1
clone size: .
V gene: TRBV29-1
CDR3 protein: CSGRLDRDTDTQYF
CDR3 DNA: TGCAGCGGGAGACTGGACAGGGACACAGATACGCAGTATTTT

J gene: TRBJ1-6
D gene: .
clone size: .
V gene: TRBV2
CDR3 protein: CASSEGGGLIDSPLHF
CDR3 DNA: TGTGCCAGCAGTGAAGGCGGGGGGCTAATAGATTCACCCCTCCACTTT

J gene: TRBJ2-2
D gene: .
clone size: .
V gene: TRBV5-1
CDR3 protein: CASSIPQGQGTGELFF
CDR3 DNA: TGCGCCAGCAGCATCCCACAGGGTCAGGGGACCGGGGAGCTGTTTTTT

J gene: TRBJ2-2
D gene: .
clone size: .
V gene: TRBV7-8
CDR3 protein: CASSLAGVTGELFF
CDR3 DNA: TGTGCCAGCAGCTTGGCAGGGGTCACCGGGGAGCTGTTTTTT

J gene: TRBJ2-5
D gene: .
clone size: .
V gene: TRBV18
CDR3 protein: CASSPAVPRETQYF
CDR3 DNA: TGTGCCAGCTCACCAGCGGTTCCGAGGGAGACCCAGTACTTC

J gene: TRBJ2-7
D gene: TRBD1
clone size: .
V gene: TRBV6-5
CDR3 protein: CASSRRDRSYEQYF
CDR3 DNA: TGTGCCAGCAGTAGACGGGACAGGTCCTACGAGCAGTACTTC

J gene: TRBJ1-1
D gene: TRBD1
clone size: .
V gene: TRBV5-1
CDR3 protein: CASSPGQGANTEAFF
CDR3 DNA: TGCGCCAGCAGCCCTGGACAGGGGGCGAACACTGAAGCTTTCTTT

J gene: TRBJ2-7
D gene: .
clone size: .
V gene: TRBV23-1
CDR3 protein: CASSQPGVWPEQYF
CDR3 DNA: TGCGCCAGCAGTCAGCCAGGGGTCTGGCCCGAGCAGTACTTC

J gene: TRBJ1-4
D gene: TRBD1
clone size: once
V gene: TRBV6-5
CDR3 protein: CAVKPGQVNEKLFF
CDR3 DNA: TGTGCCGTCAAACCGGGACAGGTCAATGAAAAACTGTTTTTT